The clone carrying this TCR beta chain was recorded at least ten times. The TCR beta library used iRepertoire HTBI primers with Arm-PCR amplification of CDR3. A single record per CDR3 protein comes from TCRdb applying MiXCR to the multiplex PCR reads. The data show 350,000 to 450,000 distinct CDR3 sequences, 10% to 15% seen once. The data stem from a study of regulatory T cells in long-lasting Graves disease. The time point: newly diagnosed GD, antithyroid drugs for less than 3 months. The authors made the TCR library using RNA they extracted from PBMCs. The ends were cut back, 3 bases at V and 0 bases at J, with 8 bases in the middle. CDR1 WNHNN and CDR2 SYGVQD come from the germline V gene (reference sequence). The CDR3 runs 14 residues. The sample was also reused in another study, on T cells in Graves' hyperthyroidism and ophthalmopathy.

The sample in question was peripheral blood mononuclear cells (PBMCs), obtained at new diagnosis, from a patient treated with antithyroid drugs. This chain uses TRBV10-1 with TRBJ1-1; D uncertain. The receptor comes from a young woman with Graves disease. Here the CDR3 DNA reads TGCGCCAGCAGTGAAGACATGATGAACACTGAAGCTTTCTTT. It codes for CASSEDMMNTEAFF.